The 10 T cell receptor beta chains given below trace back to one sample, sequenced in a study of human T cells and chemical hapten exposure. TCRdb recomputed calls from the 5' RACE reads with MiXCR, one row per CDR3 protein. The data contain under 150,000 distinct CDR3 sequences, approximately 20% of them singletons. Unfractionated whole blood was the source from which total RNA was extracted. These receptors were collected from a human donor in good health.

A few counts support this clonotype. This chain uses TRBV24-1 with TRBJ2-3; D is uncertain. Trimming took off 5 bases at V and 4 bases at J, with 12 bases between the two ends. The CDR3 totals 14 residues. CDR1 is KGHDR and CDR2 is SFDVKD in the germline V gene. The chain's CDR3 is CATSGRARPDTQYF. The CDR3 coding sequence is TGTGCCACCAGTGGACGCGCTAGACCAGATACGCAGTATTTT.

The CDR3 nucleotides are TGTGCCAGCAGTGTCGGTGCTAGCGGGAGCGAGCAGTACTTC. Amino acids: CASSVGASGSEQYF. V gene TRBV6-1 combines with J gene TRBJ2-7; 10 bases fit TRBD2. V was pared by 4 bases and J by 6 bases, with 6 bases of the junction left unmatched. Germline V gene lookup returns CDR1 MNHNS and CDR2 SASEGT. This CDR3 has 14 residues.

The chain employs TRBV6-2 or TRBV6-3 and TRBJ2-7; the match to TRBD1 covers 10 bases. Losses at the gene ends were 5 bases for V and 7 bases for J; bases not matched to a gene: 8. CDR1 MNHEY and CDR2 SVGEGT come from the germline V gene. The CDR3 runs 14 residues. The CDR3 reads CASSKDRGLGEQYF. CDR3 nucleotides: TGTGCCAGCAGTAAAGACAGGGGGCTAGGGGAGCAGTACTTC.

The chain employs TRBV18 and TRBJ1-4, with D hard to call. Trimming shortened V by 0 bases and J by 5 bases, and 7 bases separated the two germline ends. Germline assignment: CDR1 KGHSH and CDR2 LQKENI. The CDR3 has 14 residues. The CDR3: CASSPPSGNEKLFF. The CDR3 DNA sequence: TGTGCCAGCTCACCACCGTCGGGGAATGAAAAACTGTTTTTT.

The sample holds a few counts of this clonotype. As the CDR3 is not closed by the conserved phenylalanine or tryptophan, this likely results from a read error. The DNA is omitted, as the CDR3 cannot be located on it reliably, and the CDR3 follows TCRdb's listing. The CDR3 protein is CASSRPGALI. The genes are TRBV21-1 and TRBJ2-7; TRBD1, the table's D call, lacks a check against the DNA. TRBV21-1 is a pseudogene locus. The CDR3 is 10 residues long, counting both termini.

This chain connects TRBV10-1 to TRBJ2-3; D might be TRBD2 (6 bases). CDR1 and CDR2 from the germline V gene are WNHNN and SYGVQD (reference sequence). This CDR3 comprises 14 residues. The V and J ends lost 3 bases and 0 bases respectively, with 7 bases between them. Here the CDR3 DNA reads TGCGCCAGCAGTGACGGGACTAGCACAGATACGCAGTATTTT. It codes for CASSDGTSTDTQYF.

In this sample, this clonotype turned up a few times. The chain joins TRBV2 to TRBJ1-5; D perhaps matches TRBD1 (6 bases). Germline-derived CDR1 and CDR2 are SNHLY and FYNNEI. The CDR3 contains 15 residues. V lost 6 bases and J lost 3, with 15 bases in between. The CDR3 nucleotides read TGTGCCAGCAGCCCATTACAGGGCAACAATCAGCCCCAGCATTTT. It yields the protein CASSPLQGNNQPQHF.

This clonotype appeared many times. The rearrangement uses TRBV6-1 and TRBJ2-3; D unclear. The CDR3 length is 16 residues. The germline V and J ends were trimmed by 0 bases and 0 bases, with 10 bases remaining between them. Germline CDR1 MNHNS, CDR2 SASEGT. Here the CDR3 DNA reads TGTGCCAGCAGTGAAGCGTACCTCACTAGCACAGATACGCAGTATTTT. Its protein is CASSEAYLTSTDTQYF.

This clonotype was seen more than once but under ten times. The genes are TRBV4-1 and TRBJ2-4; 10 bases match TRBD2. The CDR3 is 17 amino acids. The ends lost 3 bases at V and 0 bases at J; junction bases unmatched: 5. Germline assignment: CDR1 MGHRA and CDR2 YSYEKL. The CDR3 region has the DNA TGCGCCAGCAGCCAGCCACCTAGCGGGAGAGCCAAAAACATTCAGTACTTC. This codes for CASSQPPSGRAKNIQYF.

In its sample, this clonotype was seen a few times. The chain couples TRBV6-2 or TRBV6-3 to TRBJ1-2; unclear D gene. Germline-derived CDR1 and CDR2 are MNHEY and SVGEGT. CDR3 length equals 11 residues. V lost 5 bases to trimming and J lost 4 bases, with 5 bases between them. The CDR3 region has the DNA TGTGCCAGCAGTCCTCTCTATGGCTACACCTTC. Its translation: CASSPLYGYTF.